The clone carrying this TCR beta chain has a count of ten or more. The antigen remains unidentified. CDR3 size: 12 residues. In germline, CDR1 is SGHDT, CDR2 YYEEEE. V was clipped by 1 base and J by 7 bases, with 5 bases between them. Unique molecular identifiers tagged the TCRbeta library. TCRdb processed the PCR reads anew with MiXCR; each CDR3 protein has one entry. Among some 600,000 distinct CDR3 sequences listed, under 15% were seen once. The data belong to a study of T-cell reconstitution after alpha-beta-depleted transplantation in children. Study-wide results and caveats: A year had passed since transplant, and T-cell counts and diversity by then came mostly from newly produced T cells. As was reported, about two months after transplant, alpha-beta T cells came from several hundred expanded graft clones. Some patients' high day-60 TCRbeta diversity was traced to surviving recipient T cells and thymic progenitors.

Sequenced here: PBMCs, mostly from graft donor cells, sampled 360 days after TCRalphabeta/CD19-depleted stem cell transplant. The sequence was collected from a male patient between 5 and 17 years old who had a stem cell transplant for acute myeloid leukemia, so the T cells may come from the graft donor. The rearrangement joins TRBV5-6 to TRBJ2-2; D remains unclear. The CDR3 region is CASSLPVGELFF. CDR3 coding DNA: TGTGCCAGCAGCTTGCCGGTCGGGGAGCTGTTTTTT.